These 7 T cell receptor beta chains were sequenced from one sample in a study of cytomegalovirus exposure and HLA in healthy donors. PCR primers comprised 60 Vbeta and 13 Jbeta primers. Repertoires were generated with immunoSEQ multiplex PCR, while TCRdb's copy carries only in-frame clones and drops some. The table records 150,000 to 200,000 clones, about 75% of them present only once. The material sequenced was PBMCs. The receptors come from a man between 18 and 29 years old in good health and CMV-seropositive.

The chain carries TRBV10-1 and TRBJ2-1; the D gene is possibly TRBD2 (5 bases). CDR1 is WNHNN, CDR2 SYGVQD, per germline (reference sequence). V dropped 4 bases and J dropped 7 bases, with 5 bases sitting between them. This CDR3 contains 11 residues. The CDR3 sequence: CASSGGNEQFF. The CDR3 DNA reads as TGCGCCAGCAGTGGCGGGAATGAGCAGTTCTTC.

V gene TRBV5-1 combines with J gene TRBJ2-6, with TRBD2 as a possible D gene (5 bases). The germline V and J ends were trimmed by 7 bases and 0 bases, with 11 bases remaining between them. The CDR3 sequence is 15 residues long. Germline V CDR1 and CDR2: SGHRS, YFSETQ. The CDR3 sequence is CASQEVYSGANVLTF. As DNA, the CDR3 is TGCGCCAGCCAGGAGGTCTACTCTGGGGCCAACGTCCTGACTTTC. The full variable domain, its missing parts supplied by reference TRBV5-1 and TRBJ2-6, is KAGVTQTPRYLIKTRGQQVTLSCSPISGHRSVSWYQQTPGQGLQFLFEYFSETQRNKGNFPGRFSGRQFSNSRSEMNVSTLELGDSALYLCASQEVYSGANVLTFGAGSRLTVL.

This clone was picked up a small number of times. The V call is TRBV5-1, the J call TRBJ2-7, with 11 nucleotides matching TRBD2. The V segment lost 4 bases and the J segment 3 bases; nucleotides outside the gene matches: 3. Per germline, CDR1 SGHRS and CDR2 YFSETQ. There are 14 residues in the CDR3. CDR3 sequence reads: CASSPGTSGYEQYF. CDR3 in DNA: TGCGCCAGCAGCCCAGGGACTAGCGGCTACGAGCAGTACTTC. The variable domain in full, with the rest retrieved from reference TRBV5-1 and TRBJ2-7, is KAGVTQTPRYLIKTRGQQVTLSCSPISGHRSVSWYQQTPGQGLQFLFEYFSETQRNKGNFPGRFSGRQFSNSRSEMNVSTLELGDSALYLCASSPGTSGYEQYFGPGTRLTVT.

In this sample, this clone turned up a few times. The chain recombines TRBV28 with TRBJ2-1, with 7 nucleotides matching TRBD2. The V gene end was trimmed by 9 bases and the J gene end by 10 bases; junction bases not matched to a gene: 12. This CDR3 comprises 13 residues. The V gene's germline CDR1 is MDHEN and CDR2 SYDVKM. In nucleotides, the CDR3 is TGTGCCAGTCAAGCGGGACCCCTGGGCGAGCAGTTCTTC. It codes for CASQAGPLGEQFF.

The sample holds one count of this clone. The CDR3 coding sequence is TGTGCCAGCAGTGAACTAGAACTTCTTCTAGCCAAAAACATTCAGTACTTC. Translating it yields CASSELELLLAKNIQYF. The J gene is TRBJ2-4, the V gene TRBV2; D is uncertain. The germline V and J ends were trimmed by 2 bases and 0 bases, with 14 bases remaining between them. Per germline, CDR1 SNHLY and CDR2 FYNNEI. The CDR3 covers 17 residues.

The V gene is TRBV2, the J gene TRBJ1-5; the match to TRBD1 covers 7 bases. This CDR3 spans 14 amino acids. V shed 4 bases and J 3 bases; nucleotides not matched to a gene: 3. The germline gives CDR1 SNHLY, CDR2 FYNNEI. CDR3 sequence reads: CASSGQGTNQPQHF. CDR3 bases: TGTGCCAGCAGTGGACAGGGAACCAATCAGCCCCAGCATTTT.

The count of this clone is one. V and J are TRBV19 and TRBJ1-1; weak D call: TRBD1 (5 bases). The CDR3 sequence is 16 residues long. CDR1 and CDR2 from the germline V gene are LNHDA and SQIVND (reference sequence). V lost 7 bases and J 2 bases, leaving 20 bases between the germline ends. In DNA form, the CDR3 reads TGTGCCAGTAATAAGAGGGGAGGTCGGTCCAACACTGAAGCTTTCTTT. Amino acids: CASNKRGGRSNTEAFF.